A single sample gave rise to the 22 T cell receptor beta chains below, sequenced in a study of T cells after yellow fever vaccination. MiXCR, applied by TCRdb to the 5' RACE reads, yields one record per CDR3 protein. The data contain under 700,000 distinct CDR3 sequences, roughly a sixth of them singletons. Source: PBMCs, taken around 5 days after the first yellow fever vaccination. The receptors shown here come from a man aged 18-30 years who received the YFV17D yellow fever vaccine.

V is TRBV4-2 and J is TRBJ1-2, with a tentative D call TRBD1 (5 bases). CDR3 length: 14 amino acids. Germline V lookup: CDR1 LGHNA, CDR2 YNFKEQ. Trimming took 0 bases from V and 7 from J, leaving 12 bases between them. CDR3: CASSQDWQGIGYTF. The CDR3 bases are TGTGCCAGCAGCCAAGATTGGCAGGGAATTGGCTACACCTTC.

This clonotype was counted between two and nine times. The V gene is TRBV4-1, the J gene TRBJ2-2, with D unresolved. The V gene lost 0 bases and the J gene lost 7 bases, with 12 bases spanning the gap. The CDR3 spans 15 residues. Germline CDR1 MGHRA, CDR2 YSYEKL. DNA of the CDR3: TGCGCCAGCAGCCAAGAATATTCGGGTTACGGGGAGCTGTTTTTT. The encoded protein is CASSQEYSGYGELFF.

This rearrangement joins TRBV11-2 to TRBJ2-1; 7 bases align to TRBD1. J lost 9 bases, V lost 5 bases, and 13 bases had no gene match. CDR3 length: 15 residues. Germline CDR1 and CDR2: SGHAT and FQNNGV. Here the CDR3 reads CASSPLTDRTTEQFF. In DNA form, the CDR3 reads TGTGCCAGCAGCCCATTAACGGACAGGACAACTGAGCAGTTCTTC.

This chain joins TRBV12-3 or TRBV12-4 and TRBJ2-1; D possibly uses TRBD1 or TRBD2 (5 bases each). This CDR3 spans 14 amino acids. V lost 0 bases and J 9 bases, leaving 12 bases between the germline ends. CDR3 nucleotide sequence: TGTGCCAGCAGTTTAGCGCTGGGGGTTCGTGAGCAGTTCTTC. It is translated as CASSLALGVREQFF.

In this sample, this clonotype turned up a few times. The chain carries TRBV20-1 and TRBJ2-5; no clear D. CDR3 size: 13 residues. Looked up from germline, CDR1 is DFQATT and CDR2 is SNEGSKA (reference sequence). V dropped 0 bases and J dropped 4 bases, with 9 bases sitting between them. For the CDR3, the DNA is TGCAGTGCTAGAGATATGGTCGTAGAGACCCAGTACTTC. Translating it yields CSARDMVVETQYF.

This chain uses TRBV5-4 with TRBJ2-7; D assignment may be TRBD1 or TRBD2 (5 bases each). Looked up from germline, CDR1 is SGHNT and CDR2 is YYREEE (reference sequence). The V end was cut by 0 bases, the J end by 6 bases, with 16 bases between. This CDR3 is 15 amino acids long. The CDR3 here is CASSLGQGLGSEQYF. CDR3 sequence (DNA): TGTGCCAGCAGCTTGGGGCAGGGCTTAGGGAGCGAGCAGTACTTC.

The V call is TRBV9, the J call TRBJ2-7; unclear D gene. The CDR3 is made up of 14 amino acids. Per germline, CDR1 SGDLS and CDR2 YYNGEE. Trimming left V 4 bases short and J 0 bases short, with 11 bases between. Here the CDR3 reads CASSFESASYEQYF. DNA for the CDR3: TGTGCCAGCAGCTTCGAAAGCGCCTCCTACGAGCAGTACTTC.

The rearrangement joins TRBV5-4 to TRBJ1-2; D call uncertain. The CDR3 is made up of 14 amino acids. V lost 3 bases and J lost 2, with 11 bases in between. Germline-derived CDR1 and CDR2 are SGHNT and YYREEE (reference sequence). CDR3 in DNA: TGTGCCAGCAGCTACCCCTATTCCAACTATGGCTACACCTTC. Its translation is CASSYPYSNYGYTF.

This clonotype was picked up a small number of times. This chain connects TRBV29-1 to TRBJ1-2, with 11 bases matching TRBD1. This CDR3 is 12 amino acids long. The V gene's germline CDR1 is SQVTM and CDR2 ANQGSEA. Trimming at V came to 6 bases and at J to 5 bases, leaving 2 bases not matched to a gene. Here the CDR3 DNA reads TGCAGCGTGGGGGACAGGGGGTATGGCTACACCTTC. Translation gives CSVGDRGYGYTF.

V and J are TRBV6-1 and TRBJ2-7; 9 bases align to TRBD2. Trimming cost V 6 bases and J 5 bases; bases outside gene matches: 8. The germline V gene encodes CDR1 MNHNS and CDR2 SASEGT. This CDR3 region has 14 residues. The CDR3 protein is CASSFPERGDEQYV. Written as DNA, the CDR3 is TGTGCCAGCAGCTTCCCAGAGCGGGGGGACGAGCAGTACGTC.

This clonotype came up a few times. The rearrangement uses TRBV18 and TRBJ2-7, with 7 nucleotides matching TRBD2. The CDR3 has 13 residues. V was clipped by 6 bases and J by 2 bases; unmatched bases: 4. Germline CDR1 and CDR2: KGHSH and LQKENI. CDR3 loop: CASSVGLAYEQYV. The DNA for the CDR3 is TGTGCCAGCTCGGTTGGACTAGCCTACGAGCAGTACGTC.

This chain connects TRBV5-1 to TRBJ2-7; perhaps TRBD2 as D (7 bases). Germline assignment: CDR1 SGHRS and CDR2 YFSETQ. V dropped 0 bases and J dropped 2 bases, with 15 bases sitting between them. This CDR3 has 16 residues. CDR3 DNA: TGCGCCAGCAGCTTGGCTAGGCGGGGGCCCACCTACGAGCAGTACTTC. Its translation is CASSLARRGPTYEQYF.

The chain links TRBV5-1 to TRBJ1-6; 8 bases align to TRBD1. With V trimmed by 2 bases and J by 10 bases, 2 bases remained unmatched. This CDR3 is built from 13 residues. Germline V lookup: CDR1 SGHRS, CDR2 YFSETQ. The CDR3 reads CASSFQGASPLHF. CDR3 bases: TGCGCCAGCAGCTTCCAGGGGGCGTCACCCCTCCACTTT.

This clonotype appeared many times. The chain has TRBV5-4 and TRBJ1-2; TRBD1 matches at 8 bases. CDR1 and CDR2 (germline): SGHNT, YYREEE (reference sequence). CDR3 length: 13 amino acids. V lost 3 bases and J lost 7; bases outside the gene matches: 5. CDR3 region: CASSSTGVFGYTF. CDR3 nucleotide sequence: TGTGCCAGCAGCTCGACAGGGGTTTTTGGCTACACCTTC.

This clonotype has ten or more counts. The rearrangement joins TRBV5-1 to TRBJ1-4; no firm D call. Between the trimmed V and J ends, which lost 2 bases and 6 bases, there was a span of 14 bases. Germline CDR1 reads SGHRS; CDR2 reads YFSETQ. The CDR3 covers 15 residues. The CDR3 nucleotides read TGCGCCAGCAGCTTCTTTCCCGGTGAGGATGAAAAACTGTTTTTT. This sequence encodes CASSFFPGEDEKLFF.

This clonotype was detected a few times. The V call is TRBV6-1, the J call TRBJ1-2; perhaps TRBD1 as D (5 bases). Germline lookup yields CDR1 MNHNS and CDR2 SASEGT. Trimming shortened V by 6 bases and J by 7 bases, and 21 bases separated the two germline ends. The CDR3 runs to 15 residues. The CDR3 sequence is CASSIVGGALAGYTF. The DNA for the CDR3 is TGTGCCAGCAGCATAGTGGGAGGGGCCCTTGCTGGCTACACCTTC.

The chain couples TRBV27 to TRBJ1-5; no clear D. With 8 bases removed from V and 3 bases from J, the gap between germline ends came to 20 bases. Germline CDR1 and CDR2: MNHEY and SMNVEV (reference sequence). There are 16 residues in the CDR3. CDR3 nucleotides: TGTGCCAGCCGGCCCCGGGCGGATGTATACAATCAGCCCCAGCATTTT. Translating it yields CASRPRADVYNQPQHF.

This clonotype was counted many times. V gene TRBV18 combines with J gene TRBJ1-1; weak D call: TRBD1 (5 bases). Germline values: CDR1 KGHSH, CDR2 LQKENI. The CDR3 is made up of 14 amino acids. V was pared by 2 bases and J by 8 bases, with 15 bases between. Written as DNA, the CDR3 is TGTGCCAGCTCACCATTAACAGGTGAGGGGGAAGCTTTCTTT. Its translation: CASSPLTGEGEAFF.

A few counts support this clonotype. The rearrangement links TRBV9 to TRBJ2-3; D is undetermined. CDR3 length: 14 residues. Germline assignment: CDR1 SGDLS and CDR2 YYNGEE. Trimming stripped 2 bases from V and 1 base from J, with 8 bases between. The CDR3 sequence is CASSVLVGTDTQYF. CDR3 bases: TGTGCCAGCAGCGTTTTGGTGGGCACAGATACGCAGTATTTT.

This rearrangement joins TRBV6-2 or TRBV6-3 to TRBJ1-1; D might be TRBD1 (5 bases). The germline gives CDR1 MNHEY, CDR2 SVGEGT. Trimming cost V 2 bases and J 5 bases, with 9 bases left between them. The CDR3 spans 13 residues. In DNA, the CDR3 is TGTGCCAGCAGTTACAAGCCAGGGACTGAAGCTTTCTTT. This gives the protein CASSYKPGTEAFF.

The V gene is TRBV20-1, the J gene TRBJ2-6; no definite D call. Germline CDR1 DFQATT, CDR2 SNEGSKA (reference sequence). The V end was cut by 5 bases, the J end by 0 bases, with 8 bases between. The CDR3 extends over 14 amino acids. CDR3: CSAVRDSGANVLTF. The CDR3 DNA reads as TGCAGTGCTGTACGAGACTCTGGGGCCAACGTCCTGACTTTC.

Ten or more counts support this clonotype. The chain is built from TRBV4-1 and TRBJ2-1, with D hard to call. Germline-derived CDR1 and CDR2 are MGHRA and YSYEKL. V shed 0 bases and J shed 6 bases, with 12 bases lying between them. The CDR3 covers 15 residues. In nucleotides, the CDR3 is TGCGCCAGCAGCCAAGAGTCCTTCCGCGGCAATGAGCAGTTCTTC. Encoded protein: CASSQESFRGNEQFF.